This is a list of T cell receptor beta chains from one sample in a study of blood T cells in healthy people across ages. In TCRdb, the 5' RACE reads were re-called with MiXCR into one record per CDR3 protein. The sample yields fewer than 600,000 distinct CDR3 sequences, 27% seen once. The same specimen was also included in a second study, on T cells of mothers and their children.

Sequenced material: blood. Source of these receptors: a boy aged 2 to 10 in good health. The conserved cysteine and the conserved F or W are not part of the CDR3 here. Fields, in order: clone size, CDR3 length, V gene, CDR3 protein. Not all rows give a size; the values are once, few, many and, for expanded clones, a class.

abundance: .
len: 12
v_gene: TRBV4-1
CDR3aa: ASSQDQNTDTQY

abundance: .
len: 8
v_gene: TRBV2
CDR3aa: ASSEVEAF

abundance: few
len: 12
v_gene: TRBV9
CDR3aa: ASSVGRQGDGYT

abundance: .
len: 10
v_gene: TRBV15
CDR3aa: ATRGSYNEQF

abundance: many
len: 12
v_gene: TRBV9
CDR3aa: ASSPVSRPNEQF

abundance: few
len: 12
v_gene: TRBV4-3
CDR3aa: VSSQAEGPDTQY

abundance: .
len: 12
v_gene: TRBV18
CDR3aa: ASSPSQGDHEQF

abundance: .
len: 16
v_gene: TRBV7-2
CDR3aa: ASSLAVGGWGYTDTQY

abundance: once
len: 12
v_gene: TRBV12-3/TRBV12-4
CDR3aa: ASSLRAGGNTIY

abundance: .
len: 13
v_gene: TRBV5-5
CDR3aa: ASSLVRGSSYEQY

abundance: .
len: 9
v_gene: TRBV6-5
CDR3aa: ASRTGDTQY

abundance: .
len: 13
v_gene: TRBV12-3/TRBV12-4
CDR3aa: ASILGASGKSEQF

abundance: .
len: 13
v_gene: TRBV12-3/TRBV12-4
CDR3aa: ASSQDRENTGELF

abundance: .
len: 10
v_gene: TRBV11-2
CDR3aa: ASSLGRREQF

abundance: .
len: 14
v_gene: TRBV6-1
CDR3aa: ASSESTGEDTDTQY

abundance: .
len: 13
v_gene: TRBV6-1
CDR3aa: ASSEQGFRNEKLF

abundance: few
len: 13
v_gene: TRBV6-5
CDR3aa: ASSYLDRPSYGYT

abundance: few
len: 12
v_gene: TRBV20-1
CDR3aa: SARDTGLSYEQY

abundance: once
len: 12
v_gene: TRBV5-1
CDR3aa: ASSPKGGTDTQY

abundance: .
len: 9
v_gene: TRBV20-1
CDR3aa: SGLYGETQY

abundance: few
len: 11
v_gene: TRBV5-4
CDR3aa: ASSFQGVDEQY

abundance: few
len: 12
v_gene: TRBV12-3/TRBV12-4
CDR3aa: ASSHRGRNYGYT